One sample yielded the 23 T cell receptor beta chains listed below, sequenced in a study of T and B cells in COVID-19 patients. Multiplex PCR with BIOMED2 TRB-A/B primer pools amplified TRB rearrangements. TCRdb re-called the multiplex PCR reads with MiXCR, one entry per CDR3 protein. The top ten clones hold 35% of a sample with 2,000 to 2,500 distinct CDR3 sequences, 25% to 30% of them seen once. From blood, roughly 250-500 ng of genomic DNA served as TRB template. The sample comprised blood. These receptors all come from a human donor with active COVID-19.

This clonotype was seen a handful of times. The V gene is TRBV20-1, the J gene TRBJ2-3; D ambiguous. CDR3 size: 15 residues. V gave up 1 base and J gave up 4 bases, with 15 bases separating them. CDR1 is DFQATT, CDR2 SNEGSKA, per germline (reference sequence). The CDR3 region is CSARGRTPGADTQYF. CDR3 DNA sequence: TGCAGTGCTAGAGGGCGGACGCCGGGCGCAGATACGCAGTATTTT.

This clonotype was found a few times. The chain joins TRBV6-6 to TRBJ1-1; D ambiguous. The CDR3 extends over 15 amino acids. Germline V lookup: CDR1 MNHNY, CDR2 SVGAGI (reference sequence). The V end was cut by 7 bases, the J end by 1 base, with 16 bases between. The DNA of the CDR3 is TGTGCCAGCACCGGACTGGAGATTTGGAACACTGAAGCTTTCTTT. It codes for CASTGLEIWNTEAFF.

This clonotype was found a few times. V and J are TRBV7-2 and TRBJ2-2; D gene ambiguous. The V and J ends lost 5 bases and 6 bases respectively, with 16 bases between them. The CDR3 length is 15 residues. Germline loops: CDR1 SGHTA, CDR2 FQGNSA. CDR3 nucleotide sequence: TGTGCCAGCAGCCCTCAGAGTCTTATGCCCGGGGAGCTGTTTTTT. Translation gives CASSPQSLMPGELFF.

The chain uses TRBV20-1 and TRBJ2-7; D unresolved. This CDR3 region has 14 residues. In germline, CDR1 is DFQATT, CDR2 SNEGSKA (reference sequence). Trimming took 2 bases from V and 0 from J, leaving 11 bases between them. The CDR3 nucleotides read TGCAGTGCTAGAAACGACATGGACTCCTACGAGCAGTACTTC. It yields the protein CSARNDMDSYEQYF.

The genes are TRBV12-1 and TRBJ2-3. TRBV12-1 is marked as a pseudogene. The CDR3 totals 16 residues. CDR3 DNA: TGTGCCAGCAGCTTTGCGGGGTGGGGAAACACAGATACGCAGTATTTT. This sequence encodes CASSFAGWGNTDTQYF.

The table lists this clonotype with a few counts. V usage is TRBV20-1 and J usage is TRBJ2-7; the D gene is possibly TRBD2 (6 bases). CDR1 is DFQATT, CDR2 SNEGSKA, per germline (reference sequence). The CDR3 loop spans 15 amino acids. V lost 5 bases to trimming and J lost 1 base, with 18 bases between them. Written as DNA, the CDR3 is TGCAGTGCTGCGAGTGTGGACGGAGGGTCCTACGAGCAGTACTTC. This codes for CSAASVDGGSYEQYF.

In this sample, this clonotype turned up a few times. The V and J genes are TRBV6-1 and TRBJ1-1; D might be TRBD1 (6 bases). The germline V gene encodes CDR1 MNHNS and CDR2 SASEGT. Trimming pared 7 bases from V and 3 bases from J, leaving 21 bases between. CDR3 size: 16 residues. The CDR3 DNA reads as TGTGCCAGCACCGAAAATTTAGGGGGACTTGACACTGAAGCTTTCTTT. Amino acids: CASTENLGGLDTEAFF.

The chain links TRBV6-5 to TRBJ2-7, with 8 positions matching TRBD1. Germline V CDR1 and CDR2: MNHEY, SVGAGI. J gave up 1 base and V 0 bases, and 2 bases lay outside the gene matches. The length of the CDR3 is 15 residues. The CDR3 bases are TGTGCCAGCAGTTACTCAACAGGGGGTTCCTACGAGCAGTACTTC. Translated: CASSYSTGGSYEQYF.

By sample share, this clonotype is medium-sized (0.01 to 0.1%). The chain is built from TRBV6-1 and TRBJ1-4; possibly TRBD1 for D (6 bases). V was cut by 4 bases and J by 0 bases, with 12 bases left in between. Looked up from germline, CDR1 is MNHNS and CDR2 is SASEGT. The length of the CDR3 is 16 residues. The CDR3 spells CASSGGGTSTNEKLFF. The CDR3 nucleotides are TGTGCCAGCAGTGGGGGGGGCACCTCAACTAATGAAAAACTGTTTTTT.

This clonotype has a handful of counts. CDR3 in DNA: TGTGCCAGCAGCTTGGGCCTCGGCTACACCTTC. Residues: CASSLGLGYTF. This chain joins TRBV5-4 and TRBJ1-2; D not certain. CDR1 and CDR2 from the germline V gene are SGHNT and YYREEE (reference sequence). The length of the CDR3 is 11 residues. V shed 0 bases and J shed 8 bases, with 5 bases lying between them. The full variable domain, in which reference TRBV5-4 and TRBJ1-2 provide the parts outside the CDR3, is ETGVTQSPTHLIKTRGQQVTLRCSSQSGHNTVSWYQQALGQGPQFIFQYYREEENGRGNFPPRFSGLQFPNYSSELNVNALELDDSALYLCASSLGLGYTFGSGTRLTVV.

In its sample, this clonotype ranks as medium-sized (0.01 to 0.1%). The V call is TRBV6-5, the J call TRBJ2-7, with TRBD2 matching 14 bases. Trimming at V came to 6 bases and at J to 4 bases, leaving 5 bases not matched to a gene. Germline V gene lookup returns CDR1 MNHEY and CDR2 SVGAGI. This CDR3 contains 15 residues. The CDR3 protein is CASSLGTSGSYEQYF. As DNA, the CDR3 is TGTGCCAGCAGCCTCGGGACTAGCGGGAGTTACGAGCAGTACTTC.

This clonotype is termed medium-sized. The CDR3 DNA reads TGTGCCAGCTCACTGGAGAGTCAGAACACTGAAGCTTTCTTT. It specifies CASSLESQNTEAFF. The chain joins TRBV18 to TRBJ1-1; D not resolved. The CDR3 has 14 amino acids. V was trimmed by 4 bases and J by 1 base, leaving 10 bases between them. Germline lookup yields CDR1 KGHSH and CDR2 LQKENI. The full variable domain, in which reference TRBV18 and TRBJ1-1 provide the parts outside the CDR3, is NAGVMQNPRHLVRRRGQEARLRCSPMKGHSHVYWYRQLPEEGLKFMVYLQKENIIDESGMPKERFSAEFPKEGPSILRIQQVVRGDSAAYFCASSLESQNTEAFFGQGTRLTVV.

J is TRBJ2-2 and V is TRBV19; 8 bases fit TRBD2. Trimming at V came to 5 bases and at J to 3 bases, leaving 11 bases not matched to a gene. Germline V gene sequence: CDR1 LNHDA, CDR2 SQIVND (reference sequence). This CDR3 is 17 amino acids long. This CDR3 is CASSAGLARPDTGELFF. CDR3 bases: TGTGCCAGTAGTGCCGGACTAGCAAGACCAGACACCGGGGAGCTGTTTTTT.

This clonotype was detected only a few times. The chain combines TRBV7-9 with TRBJ2-3, with a possible D match to TRBD1 (6 bases). V lost 3 bases to trimming and J lost 5 bases, with 9 bases between them. The CDR3 totals 13 residues. CDR1 and CDR2 (germline): SEHNR, FQNEAQ (reference sequence). Here the CDR3 reads CASSFRGGDTQYF. The CDR3 DNA sequence: TGTGCCAGCAGCTTCAGGGGTGGAGATACGCAGTATTTT.

By frequency in the sample, this clonotype is medium-sized. The chain couples TRBV18 to TRBJ2-5; a weak D match, TRBD2 (5 bases). Germline values: CDR1 KGHSH, CDR2 LQKENI. The V end was cut by 6 bases, the J end by 3 bases, with 14 bases between. This CDR3 has 14 amino acids. Here the CDR3 reads CASSILGEKETQYF. CDR3 sequence (DNA): TGTGCCAGCTCTATTCTCGGGGAAAAAGAGACCCAGTACTTC.

This clonotype is termed large. The rearrangement uses TRBV29-1 and TRBJ2-2; 8 nucleotides line up with TRBD2. This CDR3 comprises 13 residues. Germline lookup yields CDR1 SQVTM and CDR2 ANQGSEA. The trim removed 6 bases at V and 6 bases at J, leaving 6 bases unmatched. CDR3 bases: TGCAGCGTCGCTGGGACTAGGGCCGGGGAGCTGTTTTTT. Translated: CSVAGTRAGELFF.

This clonotype was observed a handful of times. This chain joins TRBV5-1 and TRBJ1-2; maybe TRBD1 (5 bases). The germline V and J ends were trimmed by 3 bases and 4 bases, with 16 bases remaining between them. The CDR3 extends over 15 amino acids. Germline CDR1 is SGHRS and CDR2 is YFSETQ. In DNA, the CDR3 is TGCGCCAGCAGCTCTACTGCAGCAGGGAGCTATGGCTACACCTTC. Its translation: CASSSTAAGSYGYTF. Full variable domain (missing parts from reference TRBV5-1 and TRBJ1-2): KAGVTQTPRYLIKTRGQQVTLSCSPISGHRSVSWYQQTPGQGLQFLFEYFSETQRNKGNFPGRFSGRQFSNSRSEMNVSTLELGDSALYLCASSSTAAGSYGYTFGSGTRLTVV.

This clonotype qualifies as medium-sized. This chain uses TRBV27 with TRBJ2-7, with D unresolved. Trimming removed 6 bases from V and 8 bases from J, with 17 bases in between. CDR1 is MNHEY and CDR2 is SMNVEV in the germline V gene (reference sequence). The CDR3 has 13 amino acids. The chain's CDR3 is CASSAALEFKQYF. Here the CDR3 DNA reads TGTGCCAGCAGCGCCGCCCTTGAGTTTAAGCAGTACTTC.

In this sample, this clonotype is medium-sized. The chain is built from TRBV19 and TRBJ1-6; 8 bases align to TRBD1. The CDR3 spans 16 residues. With V trimmed by 6 bases and J by 3 bases, 7 bases remained unmatched. Germline loops: CDR1 LNHDA, CDR2 SQIVND (reference sequence). The CDR3 here is CASRSQGADYNSPLHF. CDR3 nucleotides: TGTGCCAGTAGATCTCAGGGGGCCGACTATAATTCACCCCTCCACTTT.

The table lists this clonotype with a count of one. J is TRBJ1-4 and V is TRBV12-3 or TRBV12-4; TRBD1 aligns across 10 bases. The CDR3 has 15 amino acids. V lost 6 bases, J lost 7 bases, and 8 bases stayed unmatched. In nucleotides, the CDR3 is TGTGCCAGCAGCCCGGACAGGGGGGGCGGTGAAAAACTGTTTTTT. Amino acids: CASSPDRGGGEKLFF.

The rearrangement joins TRBV5-1 to TRBJ1-2, with unresolved D. Germline CDR1 is SGHRS and CDR2 is YFSETQ. CDR3 length equals 14 residues. Trimming stripped 1 base from V and 4 bases from J, with 11 bases between. The CDR3 sequence: CASSLPKGSYGYTF. As DNA, the CDR3 is TGCGCCAGCAGCTTGCCTAAGGGCTCCTATGGCTACACCTTC.

The chain carries TRBV6-5 and TRBJ2-2, with TRBD2 matching over 16 bases. V lost 8 bases to trimming and J lost 6 bases; unmatched junction nucleotides: 3. The germline V gene has CDR1 MNHEY and CDR2 SVGAGI. The CDR3 extends over 15 amino acids. CDR3: CASGTSGRAPGELFF. The CDR3, as DNA: TGTGCCAGCGGGACTAGCGGGAGGGCCCCCGGGGAGCTGTTTTTT.

This clonotype is classed as medium-sized. V gene TRBV24-1 combines with J gene TRBJ2-1; 9 bases line up with TRBD1. J gave up 5 bases and V 10 bases, and 11 bases lay outside the gene matches. Looked up from germline, CDR1 is KGHDR and CDR2 is SFDVKD. There are 15 residues in the CDR3. For the CDR3, the DNA is TGTGCCACAAGAAAGACGGGACAGGGAGACAATGAGCAGTTCTTC. Its protein product is CATRKTGQGDNEQFF.